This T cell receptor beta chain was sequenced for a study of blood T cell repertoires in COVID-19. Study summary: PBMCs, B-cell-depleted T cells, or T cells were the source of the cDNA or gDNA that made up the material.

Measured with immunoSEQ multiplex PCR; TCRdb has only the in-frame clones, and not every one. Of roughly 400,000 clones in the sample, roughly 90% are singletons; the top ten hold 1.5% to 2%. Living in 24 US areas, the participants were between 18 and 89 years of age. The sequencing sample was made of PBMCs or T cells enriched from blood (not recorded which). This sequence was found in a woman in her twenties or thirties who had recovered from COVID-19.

The CDR3 bases are TGCGCCAGCAGCCGAACCGGACTAGCGGGTAGCACAGATACGCAGTATTTT. As protein: CASSRTGLAGSTDTQYF. The chain couples TRBV5-1 to TRBJ2-3; 11 bases are shared with TRBD2. CDR1 SGHRS and CDR2 YFSETQ come from the germline V gene. The V and J ends lost 4 bases and 0 bases, in that order; junction bases with no gene match: 7. The CDR3 totals 17 residues.